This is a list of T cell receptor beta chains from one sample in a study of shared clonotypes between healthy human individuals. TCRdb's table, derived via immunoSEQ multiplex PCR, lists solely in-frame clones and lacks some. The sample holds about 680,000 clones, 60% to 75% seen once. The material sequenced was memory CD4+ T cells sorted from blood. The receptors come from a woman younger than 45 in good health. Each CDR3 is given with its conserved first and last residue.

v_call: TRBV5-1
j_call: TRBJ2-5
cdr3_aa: CSNALGGETQYF

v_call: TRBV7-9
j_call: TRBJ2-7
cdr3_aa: CASSLERWGEQYF

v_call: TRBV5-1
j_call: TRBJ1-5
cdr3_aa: CASIWRQGGNQPQHF

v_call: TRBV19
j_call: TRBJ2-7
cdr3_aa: CASSIDGDPYEQYF

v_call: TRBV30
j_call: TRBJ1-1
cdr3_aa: CAWTRGRANTEAFF

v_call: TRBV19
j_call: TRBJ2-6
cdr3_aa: CASRLQGAGANVLTF

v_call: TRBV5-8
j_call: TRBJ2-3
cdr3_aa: CASSLRNTDTQYF

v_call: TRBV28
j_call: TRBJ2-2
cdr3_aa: CASRSSGELFF

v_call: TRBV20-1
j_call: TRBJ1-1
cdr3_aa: CSADRDTEAFF

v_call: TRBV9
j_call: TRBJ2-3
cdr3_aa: CASSDGNTDTQYF

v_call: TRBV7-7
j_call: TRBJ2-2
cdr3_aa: CASSLGARDGELFF

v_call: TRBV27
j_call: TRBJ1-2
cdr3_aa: CASSTKSTGQGHGYTF

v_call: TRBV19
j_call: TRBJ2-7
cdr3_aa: CATGLAERSSYEQYF

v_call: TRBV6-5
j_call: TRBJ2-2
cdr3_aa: CASRGQGDIGELFF

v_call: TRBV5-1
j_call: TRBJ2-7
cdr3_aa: CASSLAVSSGYEQYF

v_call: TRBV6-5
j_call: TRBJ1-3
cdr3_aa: CASRKQANSGNTIYF

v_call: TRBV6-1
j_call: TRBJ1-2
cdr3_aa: CASRGGTNYGYTF

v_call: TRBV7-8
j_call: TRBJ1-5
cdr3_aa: CASSLAGQPQHF

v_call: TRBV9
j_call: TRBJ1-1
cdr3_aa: CASSVDGGMNTEAFF

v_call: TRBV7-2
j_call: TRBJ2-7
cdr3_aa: CASSRDSDYEQYF

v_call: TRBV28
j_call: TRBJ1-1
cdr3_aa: CATSGRMNTEAFF

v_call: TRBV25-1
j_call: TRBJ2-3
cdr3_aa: CASSERGFRTDTQYF

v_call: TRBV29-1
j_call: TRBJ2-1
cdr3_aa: CSEVRGNEQFF

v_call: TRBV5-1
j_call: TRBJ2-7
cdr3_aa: CASSLVPSGGAYEQYF

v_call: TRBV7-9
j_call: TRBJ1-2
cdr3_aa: CASSLFNNYGYTF

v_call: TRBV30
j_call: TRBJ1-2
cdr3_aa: CAWSPRRQGFYGYTF

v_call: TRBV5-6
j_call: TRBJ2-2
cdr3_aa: CASSLIGTVAAGELFF

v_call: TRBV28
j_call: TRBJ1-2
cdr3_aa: CASSLGYYGYTF

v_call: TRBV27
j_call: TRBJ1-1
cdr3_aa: CASLREGGQAFF

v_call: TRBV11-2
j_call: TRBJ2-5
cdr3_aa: CASSPRLAGEFGETQYF

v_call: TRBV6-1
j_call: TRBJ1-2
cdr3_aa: CASRDTGTPHRYTF

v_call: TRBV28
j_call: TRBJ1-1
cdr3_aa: CASSLQGLNTEAFF

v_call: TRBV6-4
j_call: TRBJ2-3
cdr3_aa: CASSETAEPDTQYF

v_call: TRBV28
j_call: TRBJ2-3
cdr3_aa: CASKRFQGWSDTQYF